This T cell receptor (beta chain) was observed in a study of shared clonotypes between healthy human individuals. Study information: Contributing individuals were a couple of females and a few males aged 18 to 49. Findings and limits, study-wide: Clonotypes not shared had lower generation probabilities than those common to all four donors.

Method: immunoSEQ multiplex PCR; TCRdb's copy keeps in-frame clones and lacks some. The sample yields around 720,000 clones, around four fifths seen once. Trimming cost V 5 bases and J 0 bases; bases outside gene matches: 9. The CDR3 has 16 amino acids. Germline CDR1 reads LNHDA; CDR2 reads SQIVND (reference sequence). Details on this clone: Its target is unknown.

Negatively enriched CD4+ T cells were divided by CD45RA into naive and memory. This clonotype was sampled from a woman younger than 45 in good health. The rearrangement joins TRBV19 to TRBJ1-1, with TRBD1 identical over 7 bases. Sample: memory CD4+ T cells sorted from blood. The sample's subset: CD45RA-negative fraction. In DNA, the CDR3 is TGTGCCAGTAGTCCCCGGGGGGGACAGATGAACACTGAAGCTTTCTTT. Residues: CASSPRGGQMNTEAFF.